This TCR beta chain was sequenced during a study of T-cell reconstitution after alpha-beta-depleted transplantation in children. TCRbeta library preparation incorporated unique molecular identifiers. TCRdb called the PCR reads again in MiXCR, with one record for every CDR3 protein. The data contain around 490,000 distinct CDR3 sequences, more than 9.5% of them singletons. General study points: Once a year had passed after transplant, T-cell counts and diversity came mostly from newly produced T cells.

V dropped 8 bases and J dropped 2 bases, with 19 bases sitting between them. This CDR3 contains 14 residues. Germline lookup yields CDR1 DFQATT and CDR2 SNEGSKA (reference sequence). This clonotype has only a few counts. Its antigen is not known. The clonotype originates from a female patient aged 2-9 years who had a stem cell transplant for aplastic anemia, so the T cells may come from the graft donor. Material: PBMCs, mostly from graft donor cells, obtained 180 days after TCRalphabeta/CD19-depleted stem cell transplant. The chain recombines TRBV20-1 with TRBJ2-7, with D unclear. CDR3 bases: TGCAGTACCAATCTAGAAAGGAACGCCTACGAGCAGTACTTC. Translation gives CSTNLERNAYEQYF.